The sequence of this T cell receptor (beta chain) was determined in a study of blood T cell repertoires in COVID-19. Turning to the study itself: The United States, Italy and Spain provided the acute and convalescent COVID-19 samples. PBMCs, B-cell-depleted T cells, or T cells were the source of the cDNA or gDNA that made up the material.

Per the study methods: Nucleated cell number was recorded as an estimate derived from reference gene primer amplification. This table comes from immunoSEQ multiplex PCR, and its TCRdb copy is limited to in-frame clones, with some not included. V, J and clone size are those of that table, while D and trimming were read from the DNA. The data hold around 240,000 clones, with roughly 88% observed a single time. The source material was peripheral blood. The clonotype was recovered from a woman aged 40-49 years who had recovered from COVID-19.

CDR3 loop: CASSQSTERGTIYF. Here the CDR3 DNA reads TGTGCCAGCTCACAATCTACCGAACGAGGGACCATATATTTT. The chain couples TRBV18 to TRBJ1-3; D not certain. The CDR3 loop spans 14 amino acids. V was clipped by 4 bases and J by 10 bases, with 17 bases between them. Germline V CDR1 and CDR2: KGHSH, LQKENI.